This T cell receptor beta chain was sequenced in a study of cytomegalovirus exposure and HLA in healthy donors. The germline gives CDR1 SGHTA, CDR2 FQGNSA. This CDR3 contains 14 residues. V was cut by 5 bases and J by 10 bases, with 17 bases left in between. The PCR was carried out with 60 Vbeta primers and 13 Jbeta primers. Only in-frame clones appear in the TCRdb table, and some are missing; sequencing was by immunoSEQ multiplex PCR. Of under 200,000 clones listed, around three quarters are singletons. This TCR was sampled from a man in his forties in good health and CMV-seronegative. The chain carries TRBV7-2 and TRBJ1-4; D is ambiguous. The source material was PBMCs. CDR3 coding DNA: TGTGCCAGCAGCCCGGGCACACGGGATGTAAAACTGTTTTTT. Translating it yields CASSPGTRDVKLFF.